These T cell receptor beta chains were read from a single sample in a study of breast tumors, draining lymph nodes, adjacent tissues. TCRdb re-analysed the multiplex PCR reads in MiXCR, keeping a single row per CDR3 protein. The data hold about 140,000 distinct CDR3 sequences, with roughly 33% observed a single time. Sequencing was done on a sample of axillary lymph node tissue. These receptors were collected from a female donor with breast cancer. Some clones in this sample may be carry-over from other donors' samples. CDR3s include the opening cysteine and the closing phenylalanine or tryptophan. Fields, in order: clone size, V gene, D gene, J gene, CDR3 DNA, CDR3 protein. A D gene is named only where the DNA matches it firmly. Clone sizes are given selectively: once, few, many, or a class where the clone is expanded.

few	TRBV11-2	TRBD1	TRBJ1-1	TGTGCCAGCAGCACCCAACAGGGGGCGCGGGGTGAAGCTTTCTTT	CASSTQQGARGEAFF
NA	TRBV20-1	NA	TRBJ2-5	TGCAGTGCTAGAAGGCCCGGGGGTACGCCGTACTTC	CSARRPGGTPYF
many	TRBV5-4	NA	TRBJ2-1	TGTGCCAGCAGCTTGGACGGGGCTTACAATGAGCAGTTCTTC	CASSLDGAYNEQFF
few	TRBV4-1	TRBD1	TRBJ1-6	TGCGCCAGCAGCCACTTGACCTGGGACAGGGGGCTAGATTCACCCCTCCACTTT	CASSHLTWDRGLDSPLHF
many	TRBV5-6	NA	TRBJ1-6	TGTGCCAGCAGCTTACGTGTGGTCGGCTCACCCCTCCACTTT	CASSLRVVGSPLHF
many	TRBV5-1	NA	TRBJ2-1	TGCGCCAGCAGCTTGCTCACTACGGCGAATGAGCAGTTCTTC	CASSLLTTANEQFF
many	TRBV30	NA	TRBJ1-3	TGTGCCTGGAGGAACAGGGTTAATAATCGAAACACCATATATTTT	CAWRNRVNNRNTIYF
many	TRBV30	TRBD1	TRBJ2-7	TGTGCCTGTAAGGGACAGACCTACGGCGAGCAGTACTTC	CACKGQTYGEQYF
many	TRBV4-2	NA	TRBJ1-3	TGTGCCAGCAGCCCCCGCCGGGGGGACTCTGGAAACACCATATATTTT	CASSPRRGDSGNTIYF
many	TRBV7-2	NA	TRBJ2-5	TGTGCCAGCAGCTTTTCGAGGGGCCAAGAGACCCAGTACTTC	CASSFSRGQETQYF
many	TRBV24-1	TRBD2	TRBJ2-2	TGTGCCACCAGTAGAGCGGGGGTAACCGGGGAGCTGTTTTTT	CATSRAGVTGELFF
many	TRBV18	NA	TRBJ2-3	TGTGCCAGCTCCCCCCCTAGCTTCGGAGATACGCAGTATTTT	CASSPPSFGDTQYF
many	TRBV29-1	TRBD2	TRBJ2-1	TGCAGCGTGGGACTAGCGGGGTACAGTGAGCAGTTCTTC	CSVGLAGYSEQFF
many	TRBV2	NA	TRBJ1-5	TGTGCCAGCGGTACAGCTGGGGGGTTGCCCCAGCATTTT	CASGTAGGLPQHF
many	TRBV3-1	NA	TRBJ2-2	TGTGCCAGCAGCCAGTTAGCCGGGGAGCTGTTTTTT	CASSQLAGELFF
NA	TRBV20-1	NA	TRBJ1-4	TGCAGTGCCCATGCCCCAACTAATGAAAAACTGTTTTTT	CSAHAPTNEKLFF
many	TRBV20-1	TRBD1	TRBJ1-2	TGCAGTGCTAGACCACCCGGACAGGTCAACTATGGCTACACCTTC	CSARPPGQVNYGYTF
many	TRBV5-8	NA	TRBJ2-7	TGTGCCAGCCCTCTCTACGAGCAGTACTTC	CASPLYEQYF
NA	TRBV6-6	TRBD1	TRBJ1-6	TGTGCCAGCCGGGGGGGACAGGATCCAAATTCACCCCTCCACTTT	CASRGGQDPNSPLHF
NA	TRBV19	NA	TRBJ2-7	TGTGCCAGTAGTTCCAGACGCGACGAGCAGTACTTC	CASSSRRDEQYF
many	TRBV20-1	TRBD2	TRBJ2-5	TGCAGTGCTAGTAAGGGCGTAGCGGGGGGTCAAGAGACCCAGTACTTC	CSASKGVAGGQETQYF
many	TRBV7-9	NA	TRBJ1-2	TGTGCCAGCAGCTTAACACAGGTTTCCTATGGCTACACCTTC	CASSLTQVSYGYTF
many	TRBV5-1	NA	TRBJ1-4	TGCGCCAGCAGCTTCATGTTTGAAAAGGAAAAACTGTTTTTT	CASSFMFEKEKLFF
many	TRBV4-1	TRBD1	TRBJ2-6	TGCGCCAGCAGCCAAGGGACAGGGTCTGGGGCCAACGTCCTGACTTTC	CASSQGTGSGANVLTF
many	TRBV5-1	TRBD2	TRBJ2-3	TGCGCCAGCAGCTTGGCGCTAGCGGACACAGATACGCAGTATTTT	CASSLALADTDTQYF
NA	TRBV4-1	TRBD2	TRBJ2-1	TGCGCCAGCAGCCAAGAGTCATTGGGACTAGCGGGGGGGGTATCCAATGAGCAGTTCTTC	CASSQESLGLAGGVSNEQFF
many	TRBV27	TRBD1	TRBJ2-3	TGTGCCAGCTCCGGGACAGGGATAGATACGCAGTATTTT	CASSGTGIDTQYF
many	TRBV5-6	NA	TRBJ2-7	TGTGCCAGCAGCTTCACACCGGGACCCAGCTACGAGCAGTACTTC	CASSFTPGPSYEQYF
many	TRBV7-3	NA	TRBJ2-2	TGTGCCAGCAGCTTAACGCCGGTATTAGGGGTGGGCGCCGGGGAGCTGTTTTTT	CASSLTPVLGVGAGELFF
NA	TRBV7-7	TRBD2	TRBJ2-5	TGTGCTAGCAGCTTACTTGGCGGGGGGGCGGAGACCCAGTACTTC	CASSLLGGGAETQYF
many	TRBV12-3/TRBV12-4	TRBD1	TRBJ2-6	TGTGCCAGCAGCCGAGGGACAGTCTCTGGGGCCAACGTCCTGACTTTC	CASSRGTVSGANVLTF
NA	TRBV12-3/TRBV12-4	NA	TRBJ2-2	TGTGCCAGCAGTTTGGTGGCAGGGGGGACACCGAACACCGGGGAGCTGTTTTTT	CASSLVAGGTPNTGELFF
few	TRBV6-6	NA	TRBJ2-5	TGTGCCAGCAGTCCTTACACTAGTGAAGAGACCCAGTACTTC	CASSPYTSEETQYF
many	TRBV20-1	TRBD1	TRBJ1-2	TGCAGTGCTAACCGGGACAGGGTTGGCTACACCTTC	CSANRDRVGYTF
NA	TRBV12-3/TRBV12-4	NA	TRBJ2-5	TGTGCCAGCAGTTCACGGCAGGAGACCCAGTACTTC	CASSSRQETQYF
once	TRBV7-9	TRBD1	TRBJ1-2	TGTGCCAGCAGCAGCACAGGGGGGCATGGCTACACCTTC	CASSSTGGHGYTF
NA	TRBV5-1	NA	TRBJ1-1	TGCGCCAGCAGCTCGGGTTCAGGGGCGAGCGGGGCTGAAGCTTTCTTT	CASSSGSGASGAEAFF
NA	TRBV25-1	NA	TRBJ1-2	TGTGCCAGCAGTAGTATTGACTACGGCCACACCTTC	CASSSIDYGHTF
NA	TRBV10-1	NA	TRBJ2-4	TGCGCCAGCAGGATGCAGCTAGCCAAAAACATTCAGTACTTC	CASRMQLAKNIQYF
many	TRBV6-5	NA	TRBJ2-1	TGTGCCAGCAGTTACGTACAGGATGGGAATGAGCAGTTCTTC	CASSYVQDGNEQFF
many	TRBV7-8	TRBD2	TRBJ2-1	TGTGCCAGCAGCTTAATCGGGGGGGCCACCTCTAGGAATGAGCAGTTCTTC	CASSLIGGATSRNEQFF
many	TRBV20-1	NA	TRBJ2-2	TGCAGTGCTAAGGCAGTGGGGGCGAGCACCGGGGAGCTGTTTTTT	CSAKAVGASTGELFF
once	TRBV19	TRBD2	TRBJ2-4	TGTGCCACAACCCAGCGGGAGGGAGCCAAAAACATTCAGTACTTC	CATTQREGAKNIQYF
many	TRBV4-1	NA	TRBJ1-2	TGCGCCAGCAGCCAGCCAACTGAAGGGACACGGGGCTATGGCTACACCTTC	CASSQPTEGTRGYGYTF
NA	TRBV25-1	NA	TRBJ2-2	TGTGCCAAACCGGCTAGCGTGAACACCGGGGAGCTGTTTTTT	CAKPASVNTGELFF
many	TRBV5-1	TRBD1	TRBJ1-3	TGCGCCAGCAGCCAAGGACAGGTCCAGGCTGGAAACACCATATATTTT	CASSQGQVQAGNTIYF
many	TRBV2	NA	TRBJ1-4	TGTGCCAGCAGTGCCTTCGAAAAACTGTTTTTT	CASSAFEKLFF
many	TRBV7-6	NA	TRBJ1-4	TGTGCCAGCAGCTTATGGGCAACTAATGAAAAACTGTTTTTT	CASSLWATNEKLFF
many	TRBV20-1	NA	TRBJ1-4	TGCAGTGCTAGGGGGGGTGAAAAACTGTTTTTT	CSARGGEKLFF
many	TRBV3-1	NA	TRBJ2-7	TGTGCCAGCAGCCATGACAGCCCACCTAGGCTCGAGCAGTACTTC	CASSHDSPPRLEQYF
few	TRBV28	NA	TRBJ1-4	TGTGCCAGCAGCCCTGCCGGGGAGGGTAATGAAAAACTGTTTTTT	CASSPAGEGNEKLFF
NA	TRBV9	TRBD2	TRBJ2-3	TGTGCCAGCAGCGTGACTAGCGGGATGAGCACAGATACGCAGTATTTT	CASSVTSGMSTDTQYF
many	TRBV7-8	TRBD2	TRBJ2-3	TGTGCCAGCAGCGCACTAGCGGCTAGCACAGATACGCAGTATTTT	CASSALAASTDTQYF
many	TRBV20-1	NA	TRBJ2-5	TGCAGCCATACGGGGGCCTCTAGCGCGGCAACCCAGTACTTC	CSHTGASSAATQYF
NA	TRBV2	NA	TRBJ2-3	TGTGCCAGCAGTGAAGATTATAGCACAGATACGCAGTATTTT	CASSEDYSTDTQYF
NA	TRBV2	NA	TRBJ2-5	TGTGCCAGCAGTGTGGATCGAGCAGGGGCTCAAGAGACCCAGTACTTC	CASSVDRAGAQETQYF
NA	TRBV18	NA	TRBJ2-5	TGTGCCAGCTCGACAGGCGAAGAGACCCAGTACTTC	CASSTGEETQYF